This TCR beta chain was captured by sequencing in a study of blood T cell repertoires in COVID-19. In the original analysis: It was from reference gene primer amplification that nucleated cell counts were estimated. Using immunoSEQ multiplex PCR, the repertoire was profiled, and TCRdb retains in-frame clones only, with some absent. From that table come the V and J calls and clone size; the DNA was used to work out D and trimming. The sample has a few hundred thousand clones, over 75% seen once; the top ten hold 2.4%. The CDR3 totals 15 residues. Germline V gene data show CDR1 as MNHEY and CDR2 as SVGAGI. V shed 5 bases and J shed 5 bases, with 19 bases lying between them.

Material: PBMCs or T cells enriched from blood (not recorded which). V gene TRBV6-5 combines with J gene TRBJ2-7; weak D call: TRBD2 (5 bases). The TCR originated in a woman under 30 who had recovered from COVID-19. In nucleotides, the CDR3 is TGTGCCAGCAGTCGACCCGGAGGCAGACGGGACGAGCAGTACTTC. Amino acids: CASSRPGGRRDEQYF.